The clone carrying this T cell receptor (beta chain) was counted at least ten times. No antigen is known for it. This entry comes from a study of T cells in Graves' hyperthyroidism and ophthalmopathy. Study observations and caveats: Most clonotypes expanded in the thyroid (above 0.001) were also present in blood. Ophthalmopathy and stable hyperthyroidism were told apart by a 13 V-J model.

The CDR3 regions of TCR beta were amplified from RNA transcripts. During a first-round RT-PCR of the TCR CDR3, the HTBI primer set was used. TCRdb fed the multiplex PCR reads into MiXCR, producing one record per CDR3 protein. The sample records about 740,000 distinct CDR3 sequences, 11% to 15% being singletons. V shed 4 bases and J 2 bases; nucleotides not matched to a gene: 10. This CDR3 contains 16 residues. CDR1 and CDR2 (germline): SGHNT, YENEEA. Patients aged 18 to 65 had newly diagnosed hyperthyroidism lasting under 2 months. Pregnant or lactating patients were excluded, as were those with uncontrolled infection or other autoimmune disease.

Sequencing was performed on blood. This receptor was identified in a woman aged 18-35 years with Graves' hyperthyroidism. This chain joins TRBV11-3 and TRBJ1-2, with 7 bases fitting TRBD1. The CDR3 sequence: CASSYTVTGTNYGYTF. The CDR3 nucleotides read TGTGCCAGCAGCTATACCGTGACAGGGACGAACTATGGCTACACCTTC.